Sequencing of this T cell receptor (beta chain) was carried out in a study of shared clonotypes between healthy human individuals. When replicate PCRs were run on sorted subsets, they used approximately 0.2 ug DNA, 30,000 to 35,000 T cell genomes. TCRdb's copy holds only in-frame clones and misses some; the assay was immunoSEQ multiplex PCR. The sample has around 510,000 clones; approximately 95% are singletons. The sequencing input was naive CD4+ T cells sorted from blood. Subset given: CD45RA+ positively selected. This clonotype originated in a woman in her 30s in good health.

CDR3 sequence (DNA): TGTGCCAGCAGTGAGGGCCCAAGCGCTGAAGCTTTCTTT. Translation gives CASSEGPSAEAFF. This sequence joins TRBV25-1 and TRBJ1-1; D is undetermined. The V gene lost 3 bases and the J gene lost 6 bases, with 11 bases spanning the gap. CDR3 length equals 13 residues. Germline CDR1 and CDR2: MGHDK and SYGVNS.